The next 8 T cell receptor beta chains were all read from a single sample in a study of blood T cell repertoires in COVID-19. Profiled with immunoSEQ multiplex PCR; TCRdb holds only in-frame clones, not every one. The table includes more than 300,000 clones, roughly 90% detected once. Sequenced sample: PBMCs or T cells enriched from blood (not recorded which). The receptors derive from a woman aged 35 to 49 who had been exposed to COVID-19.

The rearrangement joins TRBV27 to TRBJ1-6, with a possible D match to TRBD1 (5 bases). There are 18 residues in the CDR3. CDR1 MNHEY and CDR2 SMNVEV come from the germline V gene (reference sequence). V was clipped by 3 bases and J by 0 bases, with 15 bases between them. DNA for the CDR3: TGTGCCAGCAGTTTCAGGGTAGGGTCCAGCTCCTATAATTCACCCCTCCACTTT. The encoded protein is CASSFRVGSSSYNSPLHF.

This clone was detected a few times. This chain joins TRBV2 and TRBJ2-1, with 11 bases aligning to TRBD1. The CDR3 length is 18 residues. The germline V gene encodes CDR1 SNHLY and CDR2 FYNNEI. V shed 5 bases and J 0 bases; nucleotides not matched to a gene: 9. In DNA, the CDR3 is TGTGCCAGCAGTAAAAGACCTGGGACAGGGGGCTCCTACAATGAGCAGTTCTTC. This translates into CASSKRPGTGGSYNEQFF.

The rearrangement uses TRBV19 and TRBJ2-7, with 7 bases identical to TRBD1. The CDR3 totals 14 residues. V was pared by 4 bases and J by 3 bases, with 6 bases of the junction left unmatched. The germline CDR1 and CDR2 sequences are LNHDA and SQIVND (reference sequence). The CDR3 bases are TGTGCCAGTAGTAGTCGGACAGGAAACTACGAGCAGTACTTC. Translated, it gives CASSSRTGNYEQYF.

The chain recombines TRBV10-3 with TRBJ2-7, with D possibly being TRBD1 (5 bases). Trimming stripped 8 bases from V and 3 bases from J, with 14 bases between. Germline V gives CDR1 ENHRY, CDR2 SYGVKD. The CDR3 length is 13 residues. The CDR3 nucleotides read TGTGCCATCCAACAGGCCAAGGACTACGAGCAGTACTTC. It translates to CAIQQAKDYEQYF.

This chain's CDR3 is CASSLEAGQVNGYTF. Here the CDR3 DNA reads TGTGCCAGCAGCTTAGAGGCTGGACAGGTGAATGGCTACACCTTC. The V call is TRBV7-9, the J call TRBJ1-2; TRBD1 matches 7 bases. Germline CDR1 is SEHNR and CDR2 is FQNEAQ (reference sequence). This CDR3 comprises 15 residues. V trimming: 1 base; J trimming: 6 bases; junction bases outside the gene matches: 8.

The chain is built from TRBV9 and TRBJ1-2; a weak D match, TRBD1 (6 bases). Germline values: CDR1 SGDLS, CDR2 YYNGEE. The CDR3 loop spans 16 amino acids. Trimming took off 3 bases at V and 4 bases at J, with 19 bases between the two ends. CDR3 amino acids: CASSAQNRVGSYGYTF. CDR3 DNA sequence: TGTGCCAGCAGCGCCCAAAACAGGGTAGGGTCCTATGGCTACACCTTC.

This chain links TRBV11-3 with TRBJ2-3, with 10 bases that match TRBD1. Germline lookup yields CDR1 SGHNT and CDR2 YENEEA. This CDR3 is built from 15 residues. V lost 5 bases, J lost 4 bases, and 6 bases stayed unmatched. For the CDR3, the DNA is TGTGCCAGCAGCCCGACGGGACAGGGGTCAGATACGCAGTATTTT. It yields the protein CASSPTGQGSDTQYF.

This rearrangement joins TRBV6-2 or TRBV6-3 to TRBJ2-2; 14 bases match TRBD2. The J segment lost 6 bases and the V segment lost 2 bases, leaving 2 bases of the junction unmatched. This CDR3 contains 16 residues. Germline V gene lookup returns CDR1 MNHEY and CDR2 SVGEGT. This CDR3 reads CASSYRLAGGPGELFF. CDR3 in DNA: TGTGCCAGCAGTTACCGACTAGCGGGAGGGCCCGGGGAGCTGTTTTTT.